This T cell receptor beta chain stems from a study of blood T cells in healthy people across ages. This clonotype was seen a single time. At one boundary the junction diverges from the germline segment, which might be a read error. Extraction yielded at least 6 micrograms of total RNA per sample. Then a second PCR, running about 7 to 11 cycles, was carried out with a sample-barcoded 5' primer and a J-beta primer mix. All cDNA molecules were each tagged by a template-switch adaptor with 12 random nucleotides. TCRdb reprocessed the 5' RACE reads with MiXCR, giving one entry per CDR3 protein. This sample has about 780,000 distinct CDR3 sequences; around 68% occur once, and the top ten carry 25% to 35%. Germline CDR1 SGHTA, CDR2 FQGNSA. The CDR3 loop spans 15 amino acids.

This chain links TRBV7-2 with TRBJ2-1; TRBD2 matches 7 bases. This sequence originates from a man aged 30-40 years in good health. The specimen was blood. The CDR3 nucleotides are TGTGCCAGCAGCTCTAATGGGGGGGGAGACAATGGGCAGTTCTTC. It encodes CASSSNGGGDNGQFF.